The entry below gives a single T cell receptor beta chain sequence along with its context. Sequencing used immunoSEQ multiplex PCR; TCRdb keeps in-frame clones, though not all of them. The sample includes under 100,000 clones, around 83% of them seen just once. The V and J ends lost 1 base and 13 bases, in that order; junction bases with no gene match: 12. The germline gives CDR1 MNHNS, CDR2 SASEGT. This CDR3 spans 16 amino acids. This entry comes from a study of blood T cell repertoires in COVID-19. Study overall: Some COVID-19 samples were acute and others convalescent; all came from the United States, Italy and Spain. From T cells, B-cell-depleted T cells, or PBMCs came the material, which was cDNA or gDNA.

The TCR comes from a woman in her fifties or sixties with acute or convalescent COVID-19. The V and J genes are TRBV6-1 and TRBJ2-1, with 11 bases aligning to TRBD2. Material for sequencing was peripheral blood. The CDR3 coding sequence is TGTGCCAGCAGTGAAGTAATGGGACTAGCGGTCCCTAATCAGTTCTTC. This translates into CASSEVMGLAVPNQFF.